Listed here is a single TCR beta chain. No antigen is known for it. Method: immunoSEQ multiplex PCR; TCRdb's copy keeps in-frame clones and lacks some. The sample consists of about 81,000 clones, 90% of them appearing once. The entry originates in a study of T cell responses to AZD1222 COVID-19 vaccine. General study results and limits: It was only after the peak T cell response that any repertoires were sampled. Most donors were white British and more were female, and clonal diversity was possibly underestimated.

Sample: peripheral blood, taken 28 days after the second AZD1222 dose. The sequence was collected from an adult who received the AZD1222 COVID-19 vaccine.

CDR3 amino acids: CASSSYLQEAYGYTF. The CDR3 bases are TGTGCCAGCAGCTCCTACCTACAGGAGGCCTATGGCTACACCTTC. The V gene is TRBV7-2, the J gene TRBJ1-2; a possible D gene is TRBD1 (5 bases). Germline V gives CDR1 SGHTA, CDR2 FQGNSA. The CDR3 totals 15 residues. V gave up 4 bases and J gave up 4 bases, with 16 bases separating them.